This T cell receptor (beta chain) was captured in a study of beta chain features in type 1 diabetes (dated by TCRdb to 2016 to 2018). For the wider study: No differences in mean age, gender distribution, total cell number or subset yield were found between patients and healthy donors. A total of 100 million to 140 million sorted cells were examined across all samples, and the number of cells per subset was strongly correlated with RNA yield. In the study, recently diagnosed type 1 diabetes patients and matched healthy donors were compared on the TCRB repertoires of their sorted circulating CD4+ T cell subsets. Regulatory and stem cell-like memory subsets were isolated from only 8 patients and about eight healthy donors, whereas naive and central memory subsets came from all 30 or so donors. Study-wide conclusions, independent of this receptor: Naive, central memory and regulatory TCRB repertoires appeared to be more alike among patients than among healthy donors. Patients with type 1 diabetes made fewer insertions and deleted more nucleotides at VDJ recombination sites, implying thymic rearrangement abnormalities. In all four CD4+ subsets, TCRB CDR3 length was moderately but significantly shorter in type 1 diabetes patients. HLA sub-analyses involved small numbers of individuals, so any influence of HLA type on TCRB rearrangement remained unresolved. PCR may preferentially amplify shorter templates, but because patient and control samples were amplified and corrected together, any resulting skew would affect both groups equally. Sequencing cDNA rather than genomic DNA could over-represent highly expressing activated cells, although activation and CD3 levels did not differ between groups.

Each donor gave one peripheral blood draw, approximately 120 mL on average, collected into heparinised tubes. Using a panel that included CD45RO, CCR7, CD25, CD127, CD95 and CD27, naive, central memory, regulatory and stem cell-like memory CD4+ T cells were sorted on a BD FACSAria II. Every sorted population had a purity above 95%. PBMCs were isolated immediately by Lymphoprep density gradient centrifugation and stained directly without culture. Samples were stained and sorted in pairs, with one healthy donor and one patient per experiment, so that batch effects were minimized. V lost 1 base and J lost 1 base; the stretch between them is 7 bases long. Including the terminal cysteine and phenylalanine, the CDR3 comprises 13 residues. The only DNA kept is the CDR3, 39 bases in frame from the first base. Reading the germline V gene (reference sequence) gives CDR1 GTSNPN and CDR2 SVGIG. To note about this clone: This receptor's antigen is unknown. Per-nucleotide qualities are absent, and no much larger clonotype sits a single base away.

All of the isolated RNA was reverse transcribed with the High Capacity cDNA Reverse Transcription Kit, so expressed TCRB transcripts were sequenced. Deep immunoSEQ sequencing was applied to naive, central memory and regulatory T cell samples, giving an average of about 3.4 million total reads per sample. After sorted cells were lysed in RLT buffer, RNA was extracted with DNase-treated RNeasy Micro or Mini kits, with the choice depending on cell number. To prevent cross-contamination, each cell subset was processed individually, whereas patient and healthy donor samples were processed jointly. The immunoSEQ multiplex PCR was used to amplify TCRB sequences from cDNA, generating 87-bp fragments that spanned the CDR3 region. The amplicons were sequenced using the Illumina HiSeq platform. The original methods were these. Synthetic template baselines were used to correct PCR bias computationally, reads within Hamming distance 2 were collapsed together, and singletons that could not be merged were discarded. Reads were aligned against IMGT to assign V, D and J genes, CDR3 length and insertions or deletions at six rearrangement sites. Within each subset, clonotype counts were normalized to sorted cell number, and only after that were true diversity and Gini coefficients computed with the tcR R package. The overlap coefficient, calculated on TCRB nucleotide sequences, was used to quantify repertoire sharing. Out-of-frame TCRB sequences from naive cells were analyzed to stand in for the pre-selection repertoire. TCRdb mirrors the immuneACCESS table, restricted to in-frame sequences. Some clones are absent from its copies; in checked studies, under half trace to an unresolved V gene, and the reason for the others is unknown. That table gives V, J and clone size, and the DNA gave D and trimming. This sample has nearly 250,000 clones in its table, and around 65% of those were observed once. The biggest ten clones account for 0.053% of the sample.

The chain is made from TRBV30 and TRBJ1-1; no D gene call is confident. This receptor was identified in a man aged 25-45 years in good health. Input material: naive CD4+ T cells from blood. The cell subset or site label on this specimen signifies: true naive CD4+ T cells. The bases read TGTGCCTGGAGTGGGGGTGGGAACACTGAAGCTTTCTTT. This yields the protein CAWSGGGNTEAFF.